The source of this TCR beta chain is a study of beta chain features in type 1 diabetes. Study-level background: Sorted cells numbering 107,917,701 were examined across all samples.

Points on this clone: This may be a read error, as it is one base from a much larger clone.

cDNA synthesis used the whole RNA isolate, giving expressed TCRB sequences. Libraries were prepared by immunoSEQ multiplex PCR; TCRdb keeps only in-frame clonotypes and omits some of them. The sample lists about 150,000 clones; approximately 12% were seen once. The purity of all sorted populations exceeded 98%. The CDR3 is made up of 14 amino acids. CDR1 SGHRS and CDR2 YFSETQ come from the germline V gene. Deletions cut 0 bases from V and 3 bases from J, with 7 bases between. V usage is TRBV5-1 and J usage is TRBJ2-1; weak D call: TRBD1 (5 bases). Sample: central memory CD4+ T cells from blood. The clonotype comes from a man aged 18-30 years in good health. CDR3 in amino acids: CASSLGQYYNEQFF. Here the CDR3 DNA reads TGCGCCAGCAGCTTGGGACAGTACTACAATGAGCAGTTCTTC.